One and the same sample provided the 5 T cell receptor beta chains below, sequenced in a study of OX40 agonist ivuxolimab in advanced cancers. Measured with immunoSEQ multiplex PCR; TCRdb has only the in-frame clones, and not every one. The sample carries 55,000 to 75,000 clones, roughly four fifths recorded once. The input for sequencing was CD4+ or CD8+ T cells sorted from blood, taken in a trial of the OX40 agonist ivuxolimab. The receptors originated from an adult with an advanced solid tumor such as melanoma, head and neck, liver or kidney cancer.

This clone appeared many times. V usage is TRBV5-1 and J usage is TRBJ2-2; D may be TRBD2 (5 bases). Trimming took 0 bases from V and 6 from J, leaving 9 bases between them. The germline gives CDR1 SGHRS, CDR2 YFSETQ. The CDR3 consists of 14 residues. CDR3 DNA: TGCGCCAGCAGCTTGGGGAGGACCTCCGGGGAGCTGTTTTTT. Its protein product is CASSLGRTSGELFF.

This clone was counted a few times. V is TRBV15 and J is TRBJ1-5; maybe TRBD1 (6 bases). The germline V gene encodes CDR1 LNHNV and CDR2 YYDKDF (reference sequence). Trimming took off 7 bases at V and 11 bases at J, with 15 bases between the two ends. This CDR3 spans 12 amino acids. DNA of the CDR3: TGTGCCACCAAACAGGGCACGGGGGCCCAGCATTTT. It is translated as CATKQGTGAQHF.

This sequence joins TRBV6-5 and TRBJ1-2, with TRBD1 as a possible D gene (5 bases). The germline V and J ends were trimmed by 0 bases and 3 bases, with 11 bases remaining between them. The germline V gene has CDR1 MNHEY and CDR2 SVGAGI. The CDR3 runs to 15 residues. This chain's CDR3 is CASSYSSRGHYGYTF. The CDR3 coding sequence is TGTGCCAGCAGTTACTCTAGTAGGGGCCACTATGGCTACACCTTC.

The J gene is TRBJ1-1, the V gene TRBV30; perhaps TRBD1 as D (5 bases). The CDR3 sequence is 13 residues long. Trimming removed 2 bases from V and 3 bases from J, with 10 bases in between. Germline V gene lookup returns CDR1 GTSNPN and CDR2 SVGIG (reference sequence). CDR3 DNA sequence: TGTGCCTGGAGTCCGGGACTCTACACTGAAGCTTTCTTT. Encoded protein: CAWSPGLYTEAFF.

This clone was seen only a few times. This chain joins TRBV5-1 and TRBJ2-7; D unclear. Looked up from germline, CDR1 is SGHRS and CDR2 is YFSETQ. This CDR3 has 15 amino acids. V was clipped by 0 bases and J by 4 bases, with 14 bases between them. CDR3 sequence (DNA): TGCGCCAGCAGCTTGGTCTCTGGGCAGTCTTACGAGCAGTACTTC. Its translation is CASSLVSGQSYEQYF.